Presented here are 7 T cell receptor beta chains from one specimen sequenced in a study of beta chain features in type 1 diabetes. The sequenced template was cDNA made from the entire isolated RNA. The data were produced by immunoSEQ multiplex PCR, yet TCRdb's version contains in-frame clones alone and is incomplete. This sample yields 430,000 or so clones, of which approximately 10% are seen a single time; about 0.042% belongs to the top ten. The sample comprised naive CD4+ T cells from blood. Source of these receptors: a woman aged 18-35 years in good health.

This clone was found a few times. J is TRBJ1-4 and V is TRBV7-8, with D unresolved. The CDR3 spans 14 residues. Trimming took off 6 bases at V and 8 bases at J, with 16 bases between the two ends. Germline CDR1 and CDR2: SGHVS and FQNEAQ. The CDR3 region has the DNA TGTGCCAGCAGTCTGACGGCAGAATGGGAAAAACTGTTTTTT. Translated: CASSLTAEWEKLFF.

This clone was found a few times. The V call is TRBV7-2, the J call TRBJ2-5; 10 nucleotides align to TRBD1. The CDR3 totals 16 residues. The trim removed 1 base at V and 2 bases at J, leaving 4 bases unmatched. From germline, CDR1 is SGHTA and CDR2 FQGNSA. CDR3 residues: CASSLETGGWQETQYF. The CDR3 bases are TGTGCCAGCAGCTTAGAGACAGGGGGCTGGCAAGAGACCCAGTACTTC.

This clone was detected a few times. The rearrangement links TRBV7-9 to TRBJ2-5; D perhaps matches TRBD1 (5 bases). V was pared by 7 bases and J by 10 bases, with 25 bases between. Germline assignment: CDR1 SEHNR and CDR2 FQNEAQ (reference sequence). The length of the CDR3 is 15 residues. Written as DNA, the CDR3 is TGTGCCAGCAACTCCCAAATACTGACAGCCAGCGACCAGTACTTC. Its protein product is CASNSQILTASDQYF.

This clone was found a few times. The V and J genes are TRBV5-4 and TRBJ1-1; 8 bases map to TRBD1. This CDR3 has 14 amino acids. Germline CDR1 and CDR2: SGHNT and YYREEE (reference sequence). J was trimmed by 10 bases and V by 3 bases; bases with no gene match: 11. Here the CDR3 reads CASSSRTGIVRAFF. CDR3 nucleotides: TGTGCCAGCAGCTCGAGGACAGGGATTGTACGAGCTTTCTTT. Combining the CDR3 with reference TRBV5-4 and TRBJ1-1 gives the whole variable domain ETGVTQSPTHLIKTRGQQVTLRCSSQSGHNTVSWYQQALGQGPQFIFQYYREEENGRGNFPPRFSGLQFPNYSSELNVNALELDDSALYLCASSSRTGIVRAFFGQGTRLTVV.

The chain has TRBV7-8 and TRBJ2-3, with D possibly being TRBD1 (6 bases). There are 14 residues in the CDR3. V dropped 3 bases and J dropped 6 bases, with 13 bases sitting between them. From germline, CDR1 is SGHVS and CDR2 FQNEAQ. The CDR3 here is CASSLSRGTDTQYF. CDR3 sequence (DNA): TGTGCCAGCAGCTTGAGCAGGGGTACGGATACGCAGTATTTT.

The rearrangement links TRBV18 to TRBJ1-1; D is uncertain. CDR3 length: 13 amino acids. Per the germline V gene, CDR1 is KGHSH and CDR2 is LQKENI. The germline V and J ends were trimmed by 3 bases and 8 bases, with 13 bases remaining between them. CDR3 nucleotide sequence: TGTGCCAGCTCACCTATTAAGGACCGAGAAGCTTTCTTT. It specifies CASSPIKDREAFF.

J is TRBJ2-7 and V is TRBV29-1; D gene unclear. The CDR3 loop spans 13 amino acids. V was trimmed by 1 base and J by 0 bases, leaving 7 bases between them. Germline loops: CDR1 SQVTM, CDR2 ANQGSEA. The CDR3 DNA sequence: TGCAGCGTTGAAGGGGCCCCCTCCTACGAGCAGTACTTC. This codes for CSVEGAPSYEQYF.